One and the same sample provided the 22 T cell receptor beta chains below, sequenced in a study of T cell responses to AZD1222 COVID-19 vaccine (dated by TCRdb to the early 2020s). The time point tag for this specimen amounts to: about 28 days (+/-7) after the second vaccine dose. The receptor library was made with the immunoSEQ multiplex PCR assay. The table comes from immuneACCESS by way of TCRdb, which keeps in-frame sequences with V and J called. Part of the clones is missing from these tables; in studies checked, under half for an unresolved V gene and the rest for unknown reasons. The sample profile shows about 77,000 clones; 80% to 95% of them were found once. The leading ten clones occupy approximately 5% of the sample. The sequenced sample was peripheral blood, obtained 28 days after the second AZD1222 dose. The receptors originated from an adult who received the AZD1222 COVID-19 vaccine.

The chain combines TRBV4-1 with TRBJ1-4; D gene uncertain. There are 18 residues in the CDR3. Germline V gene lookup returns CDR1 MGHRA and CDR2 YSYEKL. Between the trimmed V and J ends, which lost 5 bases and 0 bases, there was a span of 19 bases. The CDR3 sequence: CASSSPPGRFATNEKLFF. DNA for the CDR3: TGCGCCAGCAGCTCCCCCCCCGGCAGATTTGCAACTAATGAAAAACTGTTTTTT.

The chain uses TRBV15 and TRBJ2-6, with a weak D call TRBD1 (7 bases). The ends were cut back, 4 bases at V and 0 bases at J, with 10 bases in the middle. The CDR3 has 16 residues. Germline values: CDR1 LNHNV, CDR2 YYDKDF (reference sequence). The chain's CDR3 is CATSMRDSSGANVLTF. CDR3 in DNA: TGTGCCACCAGCATGCGGGACAGCTCTGGGGCCAACGTCCTGACTTTC.

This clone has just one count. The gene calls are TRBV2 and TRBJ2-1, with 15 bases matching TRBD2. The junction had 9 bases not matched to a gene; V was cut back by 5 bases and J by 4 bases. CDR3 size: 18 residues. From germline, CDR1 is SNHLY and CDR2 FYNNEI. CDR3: CASSTRTSGREIYNEQFF. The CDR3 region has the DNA TGTGCCAGCAGTACCCGGACTAGCGGGAGGGAAATATACAATGAGCAGTTCTTC. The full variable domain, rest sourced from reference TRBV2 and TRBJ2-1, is EPEVTQTPSHQVTQMGQEVILRCVPISNHLYFYWYRQILGQKVEFLVSFYNNEISEKSEIFDDQFSVERPDGSNFTLKIRSTKLEDSAMYFCASSTRTSGREIYNEQFFGPGTRLTVL.

CDR3 residues: CASSQVPSGSSNEQFF. In DNA form, the CDR3 reads TGTGCCAGCAGCCAAGTCCCTAGCGGGAGCTCAAATGAGCAGTTCTTC. The chain recombines TRBV21-1 with TRBJ2-1; the listed D gene, TRBD2, was not tested against the DNA. TRBV21-1 is classified as a pseudogene. The CDR3 sequence is 16 residues long.

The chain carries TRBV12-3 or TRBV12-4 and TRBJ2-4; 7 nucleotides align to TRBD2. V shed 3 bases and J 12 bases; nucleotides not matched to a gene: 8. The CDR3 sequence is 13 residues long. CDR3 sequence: CASSLLRESTQYF. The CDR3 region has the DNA TGTGCCAGCAGTTTGTTGCGGGAGTCAACTCAGTACTTC.

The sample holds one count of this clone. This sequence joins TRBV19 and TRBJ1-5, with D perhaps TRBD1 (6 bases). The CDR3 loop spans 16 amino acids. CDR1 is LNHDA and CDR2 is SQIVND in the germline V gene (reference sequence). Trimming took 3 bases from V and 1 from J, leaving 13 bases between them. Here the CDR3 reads CASSIAGTLSNQPQHF. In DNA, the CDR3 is TGTGCCAGTAGTATCGCCGGGACACTAAGCAATCAGCCCCAGCATTTT. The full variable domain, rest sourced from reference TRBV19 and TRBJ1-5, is DGGITQSPKYLFRKEGQNVTLSCEQNLNHDAMYWYRQDPGQGLRLIYYSQIVNDFQKGDIAEGYSVSREKKESFPLTVTSAQKNPTAFYLCASSIAGTLSNQPQHFGDGTRLSIL.

The chain's CDR3 is CAISEGSLNSPLHF. The CDR3 DNA follows: TGTGCCATCAGTGAGGGTAGTCTTAATTCACCCCTCCACTTT. The V call is TRBV10-3, the J call TRBJ1-6; D call uncertain. Germline loops: CDR1 ENHRY, CDR2 SYGVKD. This CDR3 contains 14 residues. With 2 bases removed from V and 6 bases from J, the gap between germline ends came to 8 bases.

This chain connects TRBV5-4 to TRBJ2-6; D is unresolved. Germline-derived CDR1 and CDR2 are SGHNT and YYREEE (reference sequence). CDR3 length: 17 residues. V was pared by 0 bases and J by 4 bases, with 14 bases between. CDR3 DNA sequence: TGTGCCAGCAGCTTGGGTGCTACGAGGTCAGGGGCCAACGTCCTGACTTTC. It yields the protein CASSLGATRSGANVLTF.

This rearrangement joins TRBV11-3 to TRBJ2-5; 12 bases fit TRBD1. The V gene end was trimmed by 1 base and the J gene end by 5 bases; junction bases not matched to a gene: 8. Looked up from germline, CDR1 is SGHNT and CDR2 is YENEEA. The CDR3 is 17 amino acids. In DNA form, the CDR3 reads TGTGCCAGCAGCTTAGTTAGGGGGACAGGGGGCAGCGAGACCCAGTACTTC. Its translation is CASSLVRGTGGSETQYF.

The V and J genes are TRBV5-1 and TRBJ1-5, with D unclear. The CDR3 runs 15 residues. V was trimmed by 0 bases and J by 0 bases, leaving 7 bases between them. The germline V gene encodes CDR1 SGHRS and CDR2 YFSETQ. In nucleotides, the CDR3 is TGCGCCAGCAGCTTGGGGCTACCTAGCAATCAGCCCCAGCATTTT. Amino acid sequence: CASSLGLPSNQPQHF.

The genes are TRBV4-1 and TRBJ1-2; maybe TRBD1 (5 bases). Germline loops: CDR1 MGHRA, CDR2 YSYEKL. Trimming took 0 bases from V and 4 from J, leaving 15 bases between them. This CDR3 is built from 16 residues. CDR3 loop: CASSQEADIAFYGYTF. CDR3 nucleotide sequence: TGCGCCAGCAGCCAAGAGGCGGACATAGCCTTCTATGGCTACACCTTC.

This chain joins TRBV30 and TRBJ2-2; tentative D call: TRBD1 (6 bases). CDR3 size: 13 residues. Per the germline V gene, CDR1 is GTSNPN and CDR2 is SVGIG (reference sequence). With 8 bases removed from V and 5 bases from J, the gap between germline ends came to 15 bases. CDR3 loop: CAGTGWSTGELFF. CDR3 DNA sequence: TGTGCCGGAACAGGGTGGAGTACCGGGGAGCTGTTTTTT.

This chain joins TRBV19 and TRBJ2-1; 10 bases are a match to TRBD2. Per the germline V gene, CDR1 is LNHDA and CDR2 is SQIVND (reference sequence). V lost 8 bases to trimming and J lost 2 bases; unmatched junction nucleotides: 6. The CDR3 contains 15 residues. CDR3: CASRGGLAPYNEQFF. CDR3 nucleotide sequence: TGTGCCAGTCGGGGGGGACTAGCGCCCTACAATGAGCAGTTCTTC.

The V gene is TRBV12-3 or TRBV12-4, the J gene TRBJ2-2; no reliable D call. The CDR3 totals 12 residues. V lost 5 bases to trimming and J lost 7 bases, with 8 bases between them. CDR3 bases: TGTGCCAGCAGTCCGCGGAGCGGGGAGCTGTTTTTT. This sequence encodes CASSPRSGELFF.

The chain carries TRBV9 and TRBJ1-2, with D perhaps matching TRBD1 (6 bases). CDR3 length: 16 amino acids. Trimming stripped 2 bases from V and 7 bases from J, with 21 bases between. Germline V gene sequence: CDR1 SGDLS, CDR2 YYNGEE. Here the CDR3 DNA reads TGTGCCAGCAGCGTGGGGCAGGGGAGGGTTTCGGGTGGCTACACCTTC. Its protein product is CASSVGQGRVSGGYTF.

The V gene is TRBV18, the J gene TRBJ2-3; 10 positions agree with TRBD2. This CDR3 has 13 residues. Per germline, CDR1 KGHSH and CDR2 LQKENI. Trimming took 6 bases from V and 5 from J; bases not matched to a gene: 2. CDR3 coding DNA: TGTGCCAGCTCGCCTAGCGGGAGAGATACGCAGTATTTT. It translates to CASSPSGRDTQYF.

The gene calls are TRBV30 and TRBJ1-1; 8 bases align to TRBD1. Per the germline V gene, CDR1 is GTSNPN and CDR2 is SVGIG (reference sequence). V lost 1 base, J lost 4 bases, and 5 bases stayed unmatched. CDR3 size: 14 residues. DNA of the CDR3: TGTGCCTGGAGTGGGGGACAGGAGGGCACTGAAGCTTTCTTT. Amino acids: CAWSGGQEGTEAFF.

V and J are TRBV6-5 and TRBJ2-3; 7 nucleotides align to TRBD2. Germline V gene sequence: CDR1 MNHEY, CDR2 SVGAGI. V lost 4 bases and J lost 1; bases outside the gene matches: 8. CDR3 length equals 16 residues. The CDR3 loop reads CASSSPGGRGTDTQYF. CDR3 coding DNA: TGTGCCAGCAGTTCACCCGGCGGGAGAGGCACAGATACGCAGTATTTT.

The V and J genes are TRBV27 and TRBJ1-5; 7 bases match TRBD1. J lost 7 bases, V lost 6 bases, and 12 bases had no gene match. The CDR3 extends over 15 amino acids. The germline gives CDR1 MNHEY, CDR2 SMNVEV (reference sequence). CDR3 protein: CASSSDRAYGQPQHF. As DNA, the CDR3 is TGTGCCAGCAGCTCCGACAGGGCCTATGGGCAGCCCCAGCATTTT.

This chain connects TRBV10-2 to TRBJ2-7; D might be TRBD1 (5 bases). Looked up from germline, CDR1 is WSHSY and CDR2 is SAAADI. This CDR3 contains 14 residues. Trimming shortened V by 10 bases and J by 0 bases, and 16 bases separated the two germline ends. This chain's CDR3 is CATRGSVFSYEQYF. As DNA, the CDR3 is TGCGCCACAAGGGGAAGCGTTTTCTCCTACGAGCAGTACTTC.

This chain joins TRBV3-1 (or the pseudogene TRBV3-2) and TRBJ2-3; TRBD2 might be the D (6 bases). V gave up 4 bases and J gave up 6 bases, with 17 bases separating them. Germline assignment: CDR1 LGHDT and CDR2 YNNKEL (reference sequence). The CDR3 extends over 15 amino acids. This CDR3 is CASSLPAPGADTQYF. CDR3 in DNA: TGTGCCAGCAGCCTCCCTGCGCCGGGAGCTGATACGCAGTATTTT.

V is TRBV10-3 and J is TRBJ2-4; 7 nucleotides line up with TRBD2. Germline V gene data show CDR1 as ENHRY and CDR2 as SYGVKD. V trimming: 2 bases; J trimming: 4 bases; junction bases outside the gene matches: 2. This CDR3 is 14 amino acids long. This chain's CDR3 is CAISEGRGKNIQYF. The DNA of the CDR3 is TGTGCCATCAGTGAGGGGAGGGGAAAAAACATTCAGTACTTC.